Below, 24 T cell receptor beta chains from the same sample are listed, as sequenced in a study of patients and donors after allogeneic stem cell transplantation. TCRdb recomputed calls from the RT-PCR reads with MiXCR, one row per CDR3 protein. The sample includes roughly 880,000 distinct CDR3 sequences, approximately 18% of them seen just once. Sequencing input: blood, either unsorted or a sorted T cell fraction (not recorded which). These receptor sequences come from a human donor who was either an allogeneic HSCT recipient or a stem cell or donor lymphocyte infusion donor (not recorded which). It is not recorded whose cells these are; they may come from a transplant donor.

This clonotype was detected many times. This chain connects TRBV10-3 to TRBJ2-1; 7 nucleotides match TRBD2. Germline CDR1 is ENHRY and CDR2 is SYGVKD. The CDR3 sequence is 17 residues long. The V and J ends lost 3 bases and 3 bases, in that order; junction bases with no gene match: 11. CDR3 bases: TGTGCCATCAGTGAACTAGCGAGAACCTCAATCTACAATGAGCAGTTCTTC. Translating it yields CAISELARTSIYNEQFF.

J is TRBJ1-1 and V is TRBV9; D gene unclear. Trimming cost V 0 bases and J 0 bases, with 6 bases left between them. Germline CDR1 is SGDLS and CDR2 is YYNGEE. The CDR3 runs 14 residues. This CDR3 reads CASSVAFMNTEAFF. The CDR3 DNA sequence: TGTGCCAGCAGCGTAGCCTTCATGAACACTGAAGCTTTCTTT. The variable domain in full, with the rest retrieved from reference TRBV9 and TRBJ1-1, is DSGVTQTPKHLITATGQRVTLRCSPRSGDLSVYWYQQSLDQGLQFLIQYYNGEERAKGNILERFSAQQFPDLHSELNLSSLELGDSALYFCASSVAFMNTEAFFGQGTRLTVV.

This clonotype was counted only a few times. The chain recombines TRBV7-8 with TRBJ1-2; D not resolved. This CDR3 region has 14 residues. Deletions cut 2 bases from V and 5 bases from J, with 12 bases between. CDR1 and CDR2 from the germline V gene are SGHVS and FQNEAQ. DNA of the CDR3: TGTGCCAGCAGCTTACCGGAAGCAGGATATGGCTACACCTTC. Its translation is CASSLPEAGYGYTF.

The sample holds a few counts of this clonotype. The V and J genes are TRBV24-1 and TRBJ2-5; D is perhaps TRBD2 (5 bases). The germline CDR1 and CDR2 sequences are KGHDR and SFDVKD. CDR3 size: 15 residues. Trimming left V 1 base short and J 5 bases short, with 13 bases between. The CDR3 is CATSDLGAAGETQYF. The CDR3 nucleotides are TGTGCCACCAGTGATTTAGGAGCGGCCGGCGAGACCCAGTACTTC.

CDR3 bases: TGTGCCAGCAGTTTGTCTGAAAGAAGTTTCAATGAGCAGTTCTTC. It translates to CASSLSERSFNEQFF. The V call is TRBV12-3 or TRBV12-4, the J call TRBJ2-1; D is undetermined. The CDR3 has 15 amino acids. Trimming removed 3 bases from V and 6 bases from J, with 15 bases in between.

The chain recombines TRBV4-3 with TRBJ2-5; TRBD2 agrees at 10 bases. V shed 4 bases, J shed 5 bases, and the junction held 16 bases outside the gene matches. This CDR3 is 18 amino acids long. Germline V CDR1 and CDR2: LGHNA, YSLEER. CDR3 sequence: CASSPGVERGGLGETQYF. The CDR3 DNA follows: TGCGCCAGCAGCCCGGGAGTTGAGCGGGGGGGCCTAGGGGAGACCCAGTACTTC.

This clonotype has more than one count but fewer than ten. The chain uses TRBV6-1 and TRBJ1-2; perhaps TRBD1 as D (5 bases). Germline V gene lookup returns CDR1 MNHNS and CDR2 SASEGT. The V end was cut by 6 bases, the J end by 2 bases, with 10 bases between. This CDR3 has 13 residues. The CDR3 sequence is CASRDAGNYGYTF. CDR3 nucleotides: TGTGCCAGCAGGGACGCAGGGAACTATGGCTACACCTTC.

In this sample, this clonotype turned up a few times. The rearrangement uses TRBV4-1 and TRBJ1-3; no reliable D call. V was shortened by 3 bases and J by 4 bases, with 13 bases between the two germline ends. The CDR3 sequence is 15 residues long. In germline, CDR1 is MGHRA, CDR2 YSYEKL. The CDR3 protein is CASSQGDKTGNTIYF. The CDR3 coding sequence is TGCGCCAGCAGCCAGGGCGACAAGACGGGAAACACCATATATTTT.

V and J are TRBV29-1 and TRBJ1-2; 11 nucleotides match TRBD1. Unmatched junction bases numbered 9, after V lost 4 bases and J lost 8 bases. The CDR3 length is 14 residues. Per germline, CDR1 SQVTM and CDR2 ANQGSEA. As DNA, the CDR3 is TGCAGCGTTGCGTACGGACAGGGGGCGGAAGGCTACACCTTC. Translation gives CSVAYGQGAEGYTF.

This clonotype has more than one count but fewer than ten. The chain is built from TRBV20-1 and TRBJ2-5, with 11 bases lining up with TRBD2. V was clipped by 6 bases and J by 5 bases; unmatched bases: 17. This CDR3 has 17 amino acids. Germline V gene lookup returns CDR1 DFQATT and CDR2 SNEGSKA (reference sequence). Here the CDR3 DNA reads TGCAGTGCCTCCGCCGGGACTAGCGGCGTTTCAGGGGAGACCCAGTACTTC. Its translation is CSASAGTSGVSGETQYF.

This chain connects TRBV5-1 to TRBJ2-3, with unresolved D. V gave up 4 bases and J gave up 3 bases, with 12 bases separating them. The CDR3 is 14 amino acids. Germline CDR1 SGHRS, CDR2 YFSETQ. CDR3 loop: CASSPFGVTDTQYF. The CDR3 DNA is TGCGCCAGCAGCCCCTTTGGGGTGACAGATACGCAGTATTTT.

This clonotype showed up many times. J is TRBJ2-7 and V is TRBV7-2; D ambiguous. This CDR3 has 12 amino acids. CDR1 is SGHTA, CDR2 FQGNSA, per germline. The V end lost 2 bases, the J end lost 5 bases, and 7 bases lay between the germline ends. CDR3 region: CASSLSVHEQYF. CDR3 sequence (DNA): TGTGCCAGCAGCTTAAGTGTTCACGAGCAGTACTTC.

In its sample, this clonotype was seen a few times. The rearrangement links TRBV5-1 to TRBJ2-7, with TRBD1 matching 12 bases. Germline assignment: CDR1 SGHRS and CDR2 YFSETQ. This CDR3 comprises 15 residues. V lost 4 bases, J lost 7 bases, and 9 bases stayed unmatched. CDR3 region: CASSTWGQGAREQYF. CDR3 bases: TGCGCCAGCAGCACGTGGGGACAGGGGGCAAGGGAGCAGTACTTC.

The rearrangement joins TRBV29-1 to TRBJ2-3; a weak D match, TRBD1 (6 bases). CDR1 SQVTM and CDR2 ANQGSEA come from the germline V gene. The CDR3 totals 12 residues. V was pared by 7 bases and J by 3 bases, with 11 bases between. For the CDR3, the DNA is TGCAGCGCCCCAGGGGAAACAGATACGCAGTATTTT. Translating gives CSAPGETDTQYF.

The chain joins TRBV7-6 to TRBJ2-5; TRBD1 aligns across 8 bases. Trimming took 5 bases from V and 5 from J; bases not matched to a gene: 10. The CDR3 extends over 15 amino acids. Germline CDR1 reads SGHVS; CDR2 reads FNYEAQ. CDR3 bases: TGTGCCAGCAGCCAAAAAGGGGACAGGTGGGAGACCCAGTACTTC. Residues: CASSQKGDRWETQYF.

This clonotype showed up just a few times. The chain recombines TRBV5-1 with TRBJ2-7; unclear D gene. CDR1 is SGHRS, CDR2 YFSETQ, per germline. The CDR3 is made up of 15 amino acids. V dropped 1 base and J dropped 2 bases, with 13 bases sitting between them. The CDR3 DNA reads TGCGCCAGCAGCTTGAATCGTGAATCCGCCTACGAGCAGTACTTC. This codes for CASSLNRESAYEQYF.

This clonotype has a handful of counts. This sequence joins TRBV27 and TRBJ2-1; D possibly uses TRBD1 or TRBD2 (5 bases each). The CDR3 has 13 residues. The germline V gene encodes CDR1 MNHEY and CDR2 SMNVEV (reference sequence). The V gene lost 8 bases and the J gene lost 10 bases, with 18 bases spanning the gap. CDR3 DNA: TGTGCCAGCTGGGGACGTTTAGGCTCGGAGCAGTTCTTC. Translated: CASWGRLGSEQFF.

This clonotype showed up just a few times. The chain links TRBV5-1 to TRBJ2-2, with 9 bases aligning to TRBD1. The CDR3 has 16 residues. Germline V CDR1 and CDR2: SGHRS, YFSETQ. V gave up 2 bases and J gave up 5 bases; unmatched junction bases: 7. CDR3 protein: CASSLQGAPGTGELFF. The CDR3 DNA follows: TGCGCCAGCAGCTTACAGGGGGCCCCTGGAACCGGGGAGCTGTTTTTT.

This clonotype was counted at least ten times. J is TRBJ2-4 and V is TRBV12-3 or TRBV12-4; the D is unclear. The CDR3 loop spans 12 amino acids. Trimming pared 4 bases from V and 7 bases from J, leaving 8 bases between. Here the CDR3 reads CASSSLENIQYF. Written as DNA, the CDR3 is TGTGCCAGCAGTTCGCTCGAGAACATTCAGTACTTC.

As for this clonotype: This may come from a read error, since a much larger clone is one base off. The chain recombines TRBV6-6 with TRBJ1-1; D is ambiguous. Trimming cost V 6 bases and J 1 base, with 6 bases left between them. Germline assignment: CDR1 MNHNY and CDR2 SVGAGI (reference sequence). The CDR3 is 12 residues long. CDR3 sequence reads: CASSQQNTEAFF. For the CDR3, the DNA is TGTGCCAGCAGCCAACAGAACACTGAAGCTTTCTTT.

V is TRBV27 and J is TRBJ2-1; D may be TRBD2 (5 bases). V lost 7 bases to trimming and J lost 0 bases, with 13 bases between them. The CDR3 loop spans 15 amino acids. Germline V gene lookup returns CDR1 MNHEY and CDR2 SMNVEV (reference sequence). The CDR3 sequence is CASIPSRGSYNEQFF. CDR3 bases: TGTGCCAGCATCCCTAGCCGGGGCTCCTACAATGAGCAGTTCTTC.

The chain combines TRBV3-1 with TRBJ1-4; TRBD1 aligns across 9 bases. V shed 1 base and J 3 bases; nucleotides not matched to a gene: 0. This CDR3 has 15 amino acids. CDR1 LGHDT and CDR2 YNNKEL come from the germline V gene (reference sequence). CDR3 nucleotides: TGTGCCAGCAGCCAAGGGACAGGGGCTAATGAAAAACTGTTTTTT. Encoded protein: CASSQGTGANEKLFF.

This clonotype was seen a few times. For the CDR3, the DNA is TGTGCCACCAGCAGAGTATCCTTAAGCACAGATACGCAGTATTTT. Encoded protein: CATSRVSLSTDTQYF. The chain has TRBV15 and TRBJ2-3, with D unclear. The CDR3 runs 15 residues. The germline V gene has CDR1 LNHNV and CDR2 YYDKDF (reference sequence). The V gene lost 1 base and the J gene lost 0 bases, with 8 bases spanning the gap.

This clonotype showed up just a few times. The CDR3 DNA follows: TGTGCCAGCAGCTTCAGTAGGGGGAACTACGAGCAGTACTTC. This gives the protein CASSFSRGNYEQYF. The chain couples TRBV7-8 to TRBJ2-7; possibly TRBD1 for D (6 bases). Trimming stripped 3 bases from V and 3 bases from J, with 12 bases between. The germline gives CDR1 SGHVS, CDR2 FQNEAQ. The CDR3 has 14 residues.